These 16 T cell receptor beta chains share one sample of origin, sequenced in a study of early T cells in non-severe SARS-CoV-2 infection. TCRdb re-called the 5' RACE reads with MiXCR, one entry per CDR3 protein. Among approximately 90,000 distinct CDR3 sequences listed, roughly 17% were seen once. The material sequenced was whole blood, taken at baseline. All receptors derive from an adult who was a healthcare worker with PCR-confirmed SARS-CoV-2 infection or an uninfected control (not recorded which).

This clonotype was detected a few times. The chain carries TRBV12-3 or TRBV12-4 and TRBJ2-7; 8 bases match TRBD1. The CDR3 runs 12 residues. The ends lost 7 bases at V and 6 bases at J; junction bases unmatched: 5. The CDR3 reads CASTKGTGEQYF. The CDR3 DNA reads as TGTGCCAGCACCAAGGGGACAGGCGAGCAGTACTTC.

This clonotype has only a few counts. V gene TRBV5-5 combines with J gene TRBJ1-3; maybe TRBD1 (6 bases). Germline-derived CDR1 and CDR2 are SGHKS and YYEKEE (reference sequence). V lost 4 bases and J 0 bases, leaving 11 bases between the germline ends. The CDR3 has 15 amino acids. DNA for the CDR3: TGTGCCAGCAGCGGGGGCGCCAGCTCTGGAAACACCATATATTTT. As protein: CASSGGASSGNTIYF.

This CDR3 is CASSSLGVQPQHF. The CDR3 region has the DNA TGTGCCAGCAGCTCTTTAGGGGTTCAGCCCCAGCATTTT. The chain couples TRBV27 to TRBJ1-5, with D perhaps TRBD1 (5 bases). V was shortened by 6 bases and J by 6 bases, with 12 bases between the two germline ends. Germline assignment: CDR1 MNHEY and CDR2 SMNVEV (reference sequence). The length of the CDR3 is 13 residues.

This clonotype came up a few times. The chain combines TRBV7-6 with TRBJ2-5, with D possibly matching TRBD1 (5 bases). The CDR3 runs 13 residues. The germline gives CDR1 SGHVS, CDR2 FNYEAQ. V lost 5 bases, J lost 2 bases, and 9 bases lay in between. This CDR3 reads CASSARQQETQYF. CDR3 sequence (DNA): TGTGCCAGCAGCGCTCGACAGCAAGAGACCCAGTACTTC.

This rearrangement joins TRBV11-2 to TRBJ2-7; the match to TRBD1 covers 12 bases. V lost 4 bases to trimming and J lost 5 bases; unmatched junction nucleotides: 3. Germline CDR1 is SGHAT and CDR2 is FQNNGV. The CDR3 spans 14 residues. The DNA for the CDR3 is TGTGCCAGCAGCTGGGGACAGGGGGCAAACGAGCAGTACTTC. It translates to CASSWGQGANEQYF.

This clonotype was detected only a few times. V and J are TRBV20-1 and TRBJ2-7; TRBD1 agrees at 9 bases. After removal of 2 bases from V and 6 bases from J, the junction contained 8 bases not matched to a gene. This CDR3 region has 14 residues. Per the germline V gene, CDR1 is DFQATT and CDR2 is SNEGSKA (reference sequence). In nucleotides, the CDR3 is TGCAGTGCTAGAAAGGGACAGGGTTCGGGCGAGCAGTACTTC. Its protein is CSARKGQGSGEQYF.

The chain carries TRBV7-8 and TRBJ2-7, with a possible D match to TRBD2 (5 bases). The CDR3 has 16 residues. Germline CDR1 reads SGHVS; CDR2 reads FQNEAQ. V was trimmed by 1 base and J by 2 bases, leaving 15 bases between them. Here the CDR3 reads CASSLGERLTTYEQYF. The CDR3 coding sequence is TGTGCCAGCAGCTTAGGAGAGCGGTTGACGACCTACGAGCAGTACTTC. Complete variable domain (other parts from reference TRBV7-8 and TRBJ2-7): GAGVSQSPRYKVAKRGQDVALRCDPISGHVSLFWYQQALGQGPEFLTYFQNEAQLDKSGLPSDRFFAERPEGSVSTLKIQRTQQEDSAVYLCASSLGERLTTYEQYFGPGTRLTVT.

This clonotype has a handful of counts. V gene TRBV11-2 combines with J gene TRBJ2-7; D is uncertain. Trimming removed 3 bases at V and 7 bases at J, with 13 bases between. The CDR3 has 13 amino acids. The germline gives CDR1 SGHAT, CDR2 FQNNGV. The CDR3 region is CASSFEALGEQYF. The CDR3 coding sequence is TGTGCCAGCAGCTTCGAGGCCCTCGGGGAGCAGTACTTC.

This clonotype appeared a few times. V gene TRBV12-3 or TRBV12-4 combines with J gene TRBJ2-3; D remains unclear. The CDR3 spans 13 residues. V dropped 6 bases and J dropped 4 bases, with 11 bases sitting between them. CDR3 coding DNA: TGTGCCAGCAGGCCCGTTGGGGCAGATACGCAGTATTTT. Protein sequence: CASRPVGADTQYF.

The chain joins TRBV7-2 to TRBJ2-3; no reliable D call. The CDR3 runs to 13 residues. Trimming took off 5 bases at V and 7 bases at J, with 13 bases between the two ends. CDR1 is SGHTA, CDR2 FQGNSA, per germline. In DNA, the CDR3 is TGTGCCAGCAGCCCTCAAAGTAGAAATACGCAGTATTTT. Translating gives CASSPQSRNTQYF.

V gene TRBV5-4 combines with J gene TRBJ2-5; 11 bases fit TRBD2. The V gene's germline CDR1 is SGHNT and CDR2 YYREEE (reference sequence). The CDR3 is 16 residues long. J was trimmed by 2 bases and V by 1 base; bases with no gene match: 4. CDR3 bases: TGTGCCAGCAGCTTGACTAGCGGGAGCTTTCAAGAGACCCAGTACTTC. Its translation: CASSLTSGSFQETQYF.

This chain uses TRBV7-8 with TRBJ1-6; D is unresolved. Germline assignment: CDR1 SGHVS and CDR2 FQNEAQ. The V end was cut by 11 bases, the J end by 4 bases, with 12 bases between. CDR3 length equals 13 residues. CDR3 sequence: CAGGMGYNSPLHF. The CDR3 DNA is TGTGCCGGAGGCATGGGGTATAATTCACCCCTCCACTTT.

The chain combines TRBV28 with TRBJ1-1; possible D gene TRBD1, 5 bases. This CDR3 comprises 15 residues. Between the trimmed V and J ends, which lost 9 bases and 8 bases, there was a span of 25 bases. Germline CDR1 reads MDHEN; CDR2 reads SYDVKM. The CDR3: CASSPYSRGVGEAFF. The CDR3 DNA follows: TGTGCCAGTTCACCCTATTCACGGGGGGTCGGAGAAGCTTTCTTT.

This clonotype was observed a few times. The chain combines TRBV2 with TRBJ2-7, with D possibly called TRBD1 or TRBD2 (5 bases each). The CDR3 runs to 16 residues. Trimming removed 6 bases at V and 0 bases at J, with 18 bases between. Looked up from germline, CDR1 is SNHLY and CDR2 is FYNNEI. CDR3 in DNA: TGTGCCAGCAGGGGGGACGGAACGACGAACTCCTACGAGCAGTACTTC. It is translated as CASRGDGTTNSYEQYF.

Only a few counts were recorded for this clonotype. V usage is TRBV5-1 and J usage is TRBJ1-2; 7 nucleotides agree with TRBD1. Germline V gives CDR1 SGHRS, CDR2 YFSETQ. The ends lost 3 bases at V and 6 bases at J; junction bases unmatched: 5. There are 13 residues in the CDR3. CDR3 sequence: CASSYPGQHGYTF. In DNA, the CDR3 is TGCGCCAGCAGCTATCCGGGACAGCATGGCTACACCTTC.

This clonotype was observed a handful of times. The chain employs TRBV27 and TRBJ1-2; D unresolved. The germline V gene has CDR1 MNHEY and CDR2 SMNVEV (reference sequence). Trimming took off 1 base at V and 6 bases at J, with 15 bases between the two ends. The CDR3 length is 15 residues. The CDR3: CASSLLANNKDGYTF. The CDR3 DNA is TGTGCCAGCAGTTTATTGGCCAACAACAAGGATGGCTACACCTTC.